The clone carrying this T cell receptor (beta chain) was seen only once. Antigen specificity is unknown. This CDR3 spans 16 amino acids. Trimming shortened V by 6 bases and J by 6 bases, and 20 bases separated the two germline ends. Germline-derived CDR1 and CDR2 are SEHNR and FQNEAQ (reference sequence). This sample was taken from a study of cytomegalovirus exposure and HLA in healthy donors. The overall study: A later analysis reported the 90 to 150 validation repertoires used the same platform as the approximately 660 first-cohort repertoires.

TCRdb's copy holds only in-frame clones and misses some; the assay was immunoSEQ multiplex PCR. The table lists 250,000 to 400,000 clones, roughly 86% of them singletons, with around 0.91% in the top ten. Study-wide results and limits: The finding came from a later analysis; first-cohort TCR clusters tended to co-occur in the 90 to 150 validation repertoires.

Sequencing used PBMCs. This TCR came from a man aged 30 to 45 in good health and CMV-seronegative. V and J are TRBV7-9 and TRBJ2-2; D may be TRBD2 (6 bases). CDR3 nucleotides: TGTGCCAGCAGACCCGCCGGGAGTGTAGTCGCCGGGGAGCTGTTTTTT. Translating it yields CASRPAGSVVAGELFF.